The entry below gives a single T cell receptor (beta chain) sequence along with its context. Its antigen is unknown. The data were obtained in a study of early T cells in non-severe SARS-CoV-2 infection. The overall study: Sequencing was performed on bulk RNA from unsorted whole blood, leaving chains unpaired. Overall study results and limits: Sequences matched to VDJdb favored anti-spike CD8 responses, while private and CD4 specificities were missed.

Unique molecular identifiers tagged individual cDNA molecules. MiXCR, run by TCRdb on the 5' RACE reads, gives a single entry per CDR3 protein. This table has about 110,000 distinct CDR3 sequences, 9% to 13% appearing once. This CDR3 has 16 amino acids. Germline loops: CDR1 MNHEY, CDR2 SMNVEV (reference sequence). Germline trimming cut 7 bases from V and 8 bases from J; bases unmatched to any gene: 16. The clonotype was recovered from an adult who was a healthcare worker with PCR-confirmed SARS-CoV-2 infection or an uninfected control (not recorded which). The rearrangement joins TRBV27 to TRBJ2-2, with 7 nucleotides matching TRBD2. The specimen sequenced was whole blood. In DNA, the CDR3 is TGTGCCAGCAAAAAACCTAGCGGCACGATTTGGGGGGAGCTGTTTTTT. Translation gives CASKKPSGTIWGELFF.